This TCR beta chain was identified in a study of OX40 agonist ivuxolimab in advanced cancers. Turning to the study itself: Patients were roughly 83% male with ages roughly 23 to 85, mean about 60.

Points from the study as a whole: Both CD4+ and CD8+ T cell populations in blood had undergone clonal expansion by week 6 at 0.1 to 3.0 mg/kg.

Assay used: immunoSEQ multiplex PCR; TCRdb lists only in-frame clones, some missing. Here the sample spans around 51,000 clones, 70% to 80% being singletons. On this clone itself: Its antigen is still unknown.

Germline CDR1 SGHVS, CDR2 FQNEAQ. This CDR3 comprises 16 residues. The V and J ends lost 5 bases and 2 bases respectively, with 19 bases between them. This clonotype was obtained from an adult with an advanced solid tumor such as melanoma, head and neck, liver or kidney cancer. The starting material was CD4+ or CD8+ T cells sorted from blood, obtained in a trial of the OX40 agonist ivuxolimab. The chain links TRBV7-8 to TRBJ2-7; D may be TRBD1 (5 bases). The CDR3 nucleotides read TGTGCCAGCAGCGCTTACAGGACCCCCTCCGCCTACGAGCAGTACTTC. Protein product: CASSAYRTPSAYEQYF.